This T cell receptor (beta chain) was documented in a study of Graves' ophthalmopathy and Graves' hyperthyroidism. Remarks on this clonotype: Its antigen remains unknown.

The study amplified TCR beta CDR3 regions using RNA transcripts. First-round RT-PCR employed HTBI primers, with a second-round multiplex PCR after it. TCRdb recomputed calls from the multiplex PCR reads with MiXCR, one row per CDR3 protein. The sample contains hundreds of thousands of distinct CDR3 sequences, under 50% of which appear only once. Study-level results: A 13-signature model separated ophthalmopathy from stable hyperthyroidism, roughly 86% sensitivity, 65% to 82% specificity.

Additional autoimmune diseases, uncontrolled infections, pregnancy or lactation disqualified patients. A volume of over 9 ml of fresh peripheral blood supplied the PBMCs. The source of this sequence is an adult man with Graves' ophthalmopathy. The sample comprised peripheral blood.

CDR3 residues: CASSLIRGGRDGTEAFF. The CDR3 nucleotides read TGCGCCAGCAGCCTAATCCGAGGGGGCCGGGATGGCACTGAAGCTTTCTTT. The gene calls are TRBV4-3 and TRBJ1-1; 7 nucleotides align to TRBD1. V lost 4 bases to trimming and J lost 4 bases; unmatched junction nucleotides: 15. The CDR3 spans 17 residues. Germline lookup yields CDR1 LGHNA and CDR2 YSLEER.